Each of the 13 T cell receptor beta chains below was sequenced from the same sample in a study of beta chain features in type 1 diabetes. Study-level findings and limits: People with Type 1 diabetes carried modestly yet significantly shorter TCRB CDR3s in all four CD4+ subsets.

Isolated RNA was reverse transcribed in full, so expressed TCRB transcripts were sequenced. Some clones are missing from TCRdb's copy, which holds only in-frame ones; the method was immunoSEQ multiplex PCR. The table shows over 150,000 clones, with 7.8% occurring only once. Their antigen targets remain unknown. Sequenced input: central memory CD4+ T cells from blood. The receptors originated from a woman aged 40 to 55 with type 1 diabetes.

At least ten counts were recorded for this clone. The chain employs TRBV29-1 and TRBJ2-2, with D uncertain. The germline V gene encodes CDR1 SQVTM and CDR2 ANQGSEA. This CDR3 region has 11 residues. Trimming took 0 bases from V and 8 from J, leaving 4 bases between them. The CDR3 region has the DNA TGCAGCGTTGAAGATCAAGGGGAGCTGTTTTTT. Protein sequence: CSVEDQGELFF.

The chain has TRBV11-3 and TRBJ2-2; possible D gene TRBD2, 6 bases. V lost 4 bases and J lost 7, with 13 bases in between. Germline V gives CDR1 SGHNT, CDR2 YENEEA. The CDR3 is 14 residues long. The CDR3 sequence: CASSSGLQSGELFF. In nucleotides, the CDR3 is TGTGCCAGCAGCTCGGGACTTCAGAGCGGGGAGCTGTTTTTT. The variable domain in full, completed from reference TRBV11-3 and TRBJ2-2, reads EAGVVQSPRYKIIEKKQPVAFWCNPISGHNTLYWYLQNLGQGPELLIRYENEEAVDDSQLPKDRFSAERLKGVDSTLKIQPAELGDSAVYLCASSSGLQSGELFFGEGSRLTVL.

The chain is built from TRBV5-1 and TRBJ1-1, with 10 bases that match TRBD1. The germline V gene has CDR1 SGHRS and CDR2 YFSETQ. The CDR3 loop spans 15 amino acids. The junction had 8 bases not matched to a gene; V was cut back by 4 bases and J by 5 bases. In DNA form, the CDR3 reads TGCGCCAGCAGCAGTAGGACAGGGGGTGGTACTGAAGCTTTCTTT. Protein product: CASSSRTGGGTEAFF.

The genes are TRBV29-1 and TRBJ1-5; perhaps TRBD1 as D (6 bases). The length of the CDR3 is 13 residues. Germline V lookup: CDR1 SQVTM, CDR2 ANQGSEA. The ends were cut back, 6 bases at V and 9 bases at J, with 18 bases in the middle. This chain's CDR3 is CSVGTNPRGPQHF. CDR3 DNA sequence: TGCAGCGTAGGGACAAACCCCCGGGGGCCCCAGCATTTT.

The rearrangement links TRBV5-1 to TRBJ2-7, with TRBD2 as a possible D gene (6 bases). The CDR3 has 15 amino acids. V gave up 0 bases and J gave up 4 bases, with 14 bases separating them. Germline V gene data show CDR1 as SGHRS and CDR2 as YFSETQ. The CDR3 DNA reads as TGCGCCAGCAGCTTGGCCGGAGGGCCCAGATACGAGCAGTACTTC. It yields the protein CASSLAGGPRYEQYF.

The chain carries TRBV5-1 and TRBJ1-1; D is ambiguous. V was clipped by 0 bases and J by 1 base, with 7 bases between them. Germline V gene lookup returns CDR1 SGHRS and CDR2 YFSETQ. The length of the CDR3 is 14 residues. The CDR3 protein is CASSLVTGNTEAFF. CDR3 nucleotide sequence: TGCGCCAGCAGCTTGGTGACGGGGAACACTGAAGCTTTCTTT.

CDR3 region: CASSVGPGMNTEAFF. The CDR3 DNA follows: TGTGCCAGCAGCGTAGGTCCAGGAATGAACACTGAAGCTTTCTTT. This rearrangement joins TRBV9 to TRBJ1-1; no firm D call. The CDR3 consists of 15 residues. Germline loops: CDR1 SGDLS, CDR2 YYNGEE. Trimming removed 0 bases from V and 0 bases from J, with 9 bases in between.

The V call is TRBV28, the J call TRBJ2-3; 8 nucleotides align to TRBD1. V gave up 6 bases and J gave up 3 bases; unmatched junction bases: 8. This CDR3 has 15 amino acids. Germline values: CDR1 MDHEN, CDR2 SYDVKM. The CDR3 spells CASSSTGAVTDTQYF. The CDR3 region has the DNA TGTGCCAGCAGCTCGACAGGGGCGGTTACAGATACGCAGTATTTT.

V gene TRBV9 combines with J gene TRBJ1-4; no definite D call. Trimming pared 4 bases from V and 1 base from J, leaving 8 bases between. The CDR3 consists of 14 residues. Germline values: CDR1 SGDLS, CDR2 YYNGEE. Written as DNA, the CDR3 is TGTGCCAGCAGCCCGGGAGGAACTAATGAAAAACTGTTTTTT. This codes for CASSPGGTNEKLFF. The full variable domain, with the rest looked up from reference TRBV9 and TRBJ1-4, is DSGVTQTPKHLITATGQRVTLRCSPRSGDLSVYWYQQSLDQGLQFLIQYYNGEERAKGNILERFSAQQFPDLHSELNLSSLELGDSALYFCASSPGGTNEKLFFGSGTQLSVL.

This clone was recorded a few times. The chain recombines TRBV6-5 with TRBJ1-2, with 7 bases identical to TRBD1. The CDR3 spans 14 residues. The trim removed 5 bases at V and 5 bases at J, leaving 8 bases unmatched. Germline V gene sequence: CDR1 MNHEY, CDR2 SVGAGI. The CDR3 protein is CASSRDRNPYGYTF. As DNA, the CDR3 is TGTGCCAGCAGTAGGGACAGAAACCCTTATGGCTACACCTTC.

This clone was observed a few times. The chain joins TRBV28 to TRBJ2-2, with 9 bases matching TRBD1. With V trimmed by 6 bases and J by 1 base, 9 bases remained unmatched. Germline V gives CDR1 MDHEN, CDR2 SYDVKM. This CDR3 comprises 17 residues. DNA for the CDR3: TGTGCCAGCAGCCGTCCCGGGACAGGGAGGAACACCGGGGAGCTGTTTTTT. Protein product: CASSRPGTGRNTGELFF.

V gene TRBV6-6 combines with J gene TRBJ2-7; D may be TRBD1 (5 bases). Trimming took 2 bases from V and 4 from J, leaving 6 bases between them. The CDR3 length is 12 residues. Looked up from germline, CDR1 is MNHNY and CDR2 is SVGAGI (reference sequence). The DNA of the CDR3 is TGTGCCAGCAGTTACCAGGGATACGAGCAGTACTTC. This encodes CASSYQGYEQYF.

The CDR3 DNA follows: TGTGCCAGCAGCCCGCGACTAGCGGGACATCAAGAGACCCAGTACTTC. As protein: CASSPRLAGHQETQYF. V gene TRBV7-2 combines with J gene TRBJ2-5; 11 nucleotides line up with TRBD2. Trimming took 5 bases from V and 2 from J; bases not matched to a gene: 7. Germline loops: CDR1 SGHTA, CDR2 FQGNSA. The CDR3 has 16 residues. The full variable domain, completed using reference TRBV7-2 and TRBJ2-5, is GAGVSQSPSNKVTEKGKDVELRCDPISGHTALYWYRQSLGQGLEFLIYFQGNSAPDKSGLPSDRFSAERTGGSVSTLTIQRTQQEDSAVYLCASSPRLAGHQETQYFGPGTRLLVL.